Each of the 9 T cell receptor gamma chains below was sequenced from the same sample in a study of γδ T cells in repeated Plasmodium falciparum infection. TCRdb re-called clones from the multiplex PCR reads via CATT. The table shows approximately 32,000 gamma-chain clones, with almost 1.5% occurring only once. Vgamma9/Vdelta2+ and Vdelta2-negative gammadelta T cells were flow-sorted from PBMC for bulk sequencing. Sequencing was done on a sample of gamma-delta T cells from blood. These receptors all come from a pool of human donors (malaria-infected and uninfected, not separated).

This clone has ten or more counts. The same CDR3 is also encoded by other DNA sequences in this sample. CDR3 sequence: CATWDRLSYKKLF. CDR3 DNA sequence: TGTGCCACCTGGGACAGGCTTAGTTATAAGAAACTCTTT. The chain combines TRGV3 with TRGJ1 or TRGJ2. Germline V lookup: CDR1 VTNTFY, CDR2 YDVSTARD (reference sequence). The CDR3 spans 13 residues. The junction had 5 bases not matched to a gene; V was cut back by 0 bases and J by 6 bases.

This clone was detected many times. The protein given by TCRdb reflects a much larger clone and differs at residue 4 from this DNA's translation, likely from a read error; the protein shown is the DNA's translation. The chain employs TRGV5 and TRGJP. CDR3 length: 17 residues. CDR1 and CDR2 from the germline V gene are VINAFY and YDVSNSKD. The CDR3 DNA reads as TGTGCCACCCGGGACAGGCCCCAAGAGTTGGGCAAAAAAATCAAGGTATTT. Its protein product is CATRDRPQELGKKIKVF.

Notes on this clone: This DNA's translation differs at residue 11 from TCRdb's protein, which comes from a much larger clone; a read error is likely, and the protein shown is translated from the DNA. The chain employs TRGV3 and TRGJP2. The J gene is absent in TCRdb and was assigned here via DNA matching to germline. This CDR3 contains 14 residues. CDR1 VTNTFY and CDR2 YDVSTARD come from the germline V gene (reference sequence). The CDR3, as DNA: TGTGCCACCTGGGACAAGAAATTTGGTTGGGTCAAGACGTTT. Amino acid sequence: CATWDKKFGWVKTF.

This clone was picked up a small number of times. A read error likely explains why the TCRdb protein, taken from a much larger clone, differs from this DNA's translation at residue 10; the protein shown is translated from the DNA. V gene assignment gives TRGV3, but the J gene was left uncalled. There are 12 residues in the CDR3. In germline, CDR1 is VTNTFY, CDR2 YDVSTARD (reference sequence). CDR3 residues: CATWDEEYKRLF. Written as DNA, the CDR3 is TGTGCCACCTGGGACGAGGAGTATAAGAGACTCTTT.

As for this clone: The translation of this DNA and the TCRdb protein of a much larger clone differ at residue 10, probably owing to a read error; the protein shown here is translated from the DNA. The V gene call is TRGV2, and the J gene call is absent. This CDR3 spans 12 amino acids. CDR1 is EGSNGY, CDR2 YDSYNSKV, per germline. CDR3 in amino acids: CATWDGRYKRLF. The CDR3 DNA follows: TGTGCCACCTGGGACGGGCGCTATAAGAGACTCTTT.

As concerns this clone: The translation of this DNA and the TCRdb protein of a much larger clone differ at residue 13, probably owing to a read error; the protein shown here is translated from the DNA. The chain carries TRGV9 and TRGJP. The J gene, missing from TCRdb, was assigned here through DNA to germline matching. The CDR3 extends over 18 amino acids. CDR1 is GITISATS and CDR2 is ISYDGTV in the germline V gene (reference sequence). The CDR3: CALWEVHGGELGRKIKVF. The DNA of the CDR3 is TGTGCCTTGTGGGAGGTGCATGGAGGAGAGTTGGGCAGAAAAATCAAGGTATTT.

Concerning this clone: TCRdb records a much larger clone's protein for this DNA, with a difference at residue 3 that likely arises from a read error; the protein given is the translation of the DNA. The chain is built from TRGV5 and TRGJP2. Germline matching of the DNA provided the J gene here, since TCRdb leaves it blank. The CDR3 has 17 residues. Germline CDR1 reads VINAFY; CDR2 reads YDVSNSKD. CDR3 nucleotides: TGTGCCGCCTGGGACAGGCAGAGCAAGTGCGGGGGCTGGATCAAGACGTTT. It translates to CAAWDRQSKCGGWIKTF.

Comment on this clone: The protein recorded in TCRdb matches a much larger clone and deviates from this DNA's translation at residue 15, suggesting a read error; the protein here is obtained by translating the DNA. This specimen includes other DNA sequences encoding the same CDR3. No J gene was called, and the V gene is TRGV9. The germline gives CDR1 GITISATS, CDR2 ISYDGTV (reference sequence). The length of the CDR3 is 17 residues. In DNA, the CDR3 is TGTGCCTTGTGGGAGGTGCTGAGAGAGTTGGGCAAAAAAATCGAGGTATTT. This translates into CALWEVLRELGKKIEVF.

By sample fraction, this clone is medium-sized. The rearrangement links TRGV9 to TRGJP1. There are 13 residues in the CDR3. CDR1 is GITISATS, CDR2 ISYDGTV, per germline (reference sequence). The V gene end was trimmed by 4 bases and the J gene end by 9 bases; junction bases not matched to a gene: 8. This CDR3 is CALWEEFRWFKIF. CDR3 DNA: TGTGCCTTGTGGGAAGAATTCCGTTGGTTCAAGATATTT.